This T cell receptor (beta chain) emerged from a study of cytomegalovirus exposure and HLA in healthy donors. Primers for the PCR totalled 60 Vbeta and 13 Jbeta. The protocol was immunoSEQ multiplex PCR, while the TCRdb copy is restricted to in-frame clones and leaves out a portion. In the table there are 55,000 to 70,000 clones, 74% of which are singletons. About this clone: Antigen: not known.

The CDR3 length is 10 residues. V was trimmed by 5 bases and J by 14 bases, leaving 14 bases between them. In germline, CDR1 is DFQATT, CDR2 SNEGSKA (reference sequence). Notes on the study in general: TCR association rates varied by HLA locus in a later analysis, with DRB1 highest and HLA-C lowest.

The clonotype originates from an older woman in good health and CMV-seropositive. This sequence joins TRBV20-1 and TRBJ2-3, with a possible D match to TRBD1 (6 bases). Source material: PBMCs. The CDR3 DNA is TGCAGTGCTGAAAACCGGGACATGTATTTT. It codes for CSAENRDMYF.